This T cell receptor (beta chain) comes out of a study of metastatic and nonmetastatic thyroid tumors. At the level of the study: Repertoire comparisons spanned blood and tumor or nodule tissue from malignant and benign thyroid patients.

V lost 6 bases to trimming and J lost 0 bases, with 6 bases between them. Germline-derived CDR1 and CDR2 are SGHAT and FQNNGV. The CDR3 length is 13 residues. TCRdb reprocessed the PCR reads via MiXCR. The top ten hold approximately 15% of the sample, which has approximately 44,000 clones, less than 25% seen once. Thyroid surgery took place with no prior treatment in any patient. The genes are TRBV11-2 and TRBJ2-1, with a tentative D call TRBD1 (6 bases). The origin of this receptor is a female donor with papillary thyroid cancer or a benign thyroid nodule (not recorded which). Some clones in this sample may be carry-over from other donors' samples. Material for sequencing was tumor tissue. The CDR3, as DNA: TGTGCCAGCAGACAGGGCTCCTACAATGAGCAGTTCTTC. This encodes CASRQGSYNEQFF.